This TCR beta chain was documented in a study of cytomegalovirus exposure and HLA in healthy donors. V lost 2 bases and J 7 bases, leaving 29 bases between the germline ends. CDR3 size: 19 residues. Germline-derived CDR1 and CDR2 are MDHEN and SYDVKM. Primers: 60 Vbeta forward and 13 Jbeta reverse. The method was immunoSEQ multiplex PCR; TCRdb's version includes in-frame clones alone and lacks a portion of them. Of approximately 160,000 clones detected, roughly 80% appear once; the ten largest clones hold 0.38%. This receptor was identified in a boy aged 2 to 10 in good health and CMV-seronegative. The sequenced material came from PBMCs. V gene TRBV28 combines with J gene TRBJ1-2; maybe TRBD1 (5 bases). The CDR3 region has the DNA TGTGCCAGCAGTTTACCCACTTCCTCTATCTACAGGCTTACGGGTGGCTACACCTTC. It yields the protein CASSLPTSSIYRLTGGYTF.